The 11 T cell receptor beta chains presented below share a single source sample, sequenced in a study of T cell repertoires in breast cancer. Primers covering all TCR V genes were used in emulsion RT-PCR on CD8+ T cells. A second nested PCR with blocking oligonucleotides suppressed unpaired genes. TCRdb fed the emulsion pairing reads into MiXCR, producing one record per CDR3 protein. The data contain about 40,000 distinct CDR3 sequences, around 45% of them singletons. Input material: CD8+ T cells. These receptors were collected from a pool of human donors with breast cancer or a healthy control (not recorded which).

This clonotype was counted many times. The V call is TRBV7-9, the J call TRBJ2-1, with 7 bases matching TRBD1. The CDR3 has 12 residues. V was pared by 4 bases and J by 6 bases, with 0 bases of the junction left unmatched. Germline CDR1 reads SEHNR; CDR2 reads FQNEAQ (reference sequence). The CDR3 region has the DNA TGTGCCAGCAGCTGGGACAGCAATGAGCAGTTCTTC. It yields the protein CASSWDSNEQFF.

The chain has TRBV12-3 or TRBV12-4 and TRBJ2-7; perhaps TRBD1 as D (5 bases). Trimming removed 0 bases at V and 0 bases at J, with 9 bases between. The CDR3 extends over 15 amino acids. The CDR3 spells CASSLADKSSYEQYF. In nucleotides, the CDR3 is TGTGCCAGCAGTTTAGCGGACAAGAGCTCCTACGAGCAGTACTTC.

For this clonotype: This could be a read error, since a much larger clone is one nucleotide away. The chain joins TRBV27 to TRBJ2-3; TRBD2 agrees at 8 bases. The CDR3 is 16 amino acids. CDR1 and CDR2 from the germline V gene are MNHEY and SMNVEV (reference sequence). The CDR3 region is CASSPFSGRSTDTRYF. The CDR3 bases are TGTGCCAGCAGTCCCTTCAGCGGGAGAAGCACAGATACGCGGTATTTT.

The rearrangement joins TRBV20-1 to TRBJ1-4, with D possibly TRBD1 on 5 matching bases. Trimming pared 6 bases from V and 8 bases from J, leaving 16 bases between. Per germline, CDR1 DFQATT and CDR2 SNEGSKA (reference sequence). The CDR3 sequence is 13 residues long. The CDR3 reads CSATRVGREKLFF. The CDR3 DNA reads as TGCAGTGCAACCAGGGTGGGGAGGGAAAAACTGTTTTTT.

A word on this clonotype: This may stem from a read error, because a much larger clone lies one nucleotide away. This chain links TRBV2 with TRBJ2-7; D may correspond to TRBD1 or TRBD2 (5 bases each). Germline V gene data show CDR1 as SNHLY and CDR2 as FYNNEI. The CDR3 covers 14 residues. The CDR3 protein is CASSENPGTYKQYF. DNA for the CDR3: TGTGCCAGCAGTGAAAACCCCGGGACCTACAAGCAGTACTTC. Supplemented by reference TRBV2 and TRBJ2-7, the full variable domain reads EPEVTQTPSHQVTQMGQEVILRCVPISNHLYFYWYRQILGQKVEFLVSFYNNEISEKSEIFDDQFSVERPDGSNFTLKIRSTKLEDSAMYFCASSENPGTYKQYFGPGTRLTVT.

The V call is TRBV4-2, the J call TRBJ2-5, with 12 bases lining up with TRBD2. Germline-derived CDR1 and CDR2 are LGHNA and YNFKEQ. The CDR3 contains 16 residues. J was trimmed by 3 bases and V by 4 bases; bases with no gene match: 6. The CDR3 protein is CASSRGLAGLKETQYF. Here the CDR3 DNA reads TGTGCCAGCAGCCGTGGACTAGCGGGACTAAAAGAGACCCAGTACTTC.

The V gene is TRBV2, the J gene TRBJ2-7; D possibly corresponds to TRBD1 (5 bases). This CDR3 contains 12 residues. From germline, CDR1 is SNHLY and CDR2 FYNNEI. Trimming took off 6 bases at V and 1 base at J, with 7 bases between the two ends. The CDR3 loop reads CASSRDSYEQYF. The CDR3 nucleotides are TGTGCCAGCAGCAGGGATTCCTACGAGCAGTACTTC.

In regard to this clonotype: Because the CDR3 is missing its conserved closing phenylalanine or tryptophan, this is likely a read error. The rearrangement uses TRBV2 and TRBJ1-5; D gene ambiguous. The V end was cut by 3 bases, the J end by 10 bases, with 19 bases between. The CDR3 spans 15 residues. The germline CDR1 and CDR2 sequences are SNHLY and FYNNEI. The CDR3 nucleotides read TGTGCCAGCAGTGACTCTCAGACAAGCAGTAGACCCCAGCATCTA. It codes for CASSDSQTSSRPQHL.

Comments on this clonotype: Relative to the germline gene, one junction end is altered; a read error may explain this. The genes are TRBV19 and TRBJ1-1; no clear D gene. This CDR3 region has 14 residues. Germline CDR1 reads LNHDA; CDR2 reads SQIVND (reference sequence). CDR3 in amino acids: CASSISVMNTEALF. CDR3 DNA sequence: TGTGCCAGTAGTATTTCCGTTATGAACACTGAAGCTCTCTTT.

The chain uses TRBV20-1 and TRBJ2-6; D ambiguous. This CDR3 is 17 amino acids long. CDR1 and CDR2 from the germline V gene are DFQATT and SNEGSKA (reference sequence). Trimming removed 0 bases from V and 0 bases from J, with 12 bases in between. CDR3 sequence reads: CSARDPDGHSGANVLTF. The CDR3 DNA sequence: TGCAGTGCTAGAGATCCGGACGGCCACTCTGGGGCCAACGTCCTGACTTTC.

In regard to this clonotype: Since a much larger clone is just one base distant, this may be a read error. The conserved phenylalanine or tryptophan is not found at the CDR3 terminus, so this likely reflects a read error. The V call is TRBV25-1, the J call TRBJ2-7; D remains unclear. Trimming shortened V by 5 bases and J by 3 bases, and 11 bases separated the two germline ends. The CDR3 contains 13 residues. Germline CDR1 and CDR2: MGHDK and SYGVNS. The CDR3 nucleotides read TGTGCCAGCAGTTCCCCTAATTACTACGAGCAGTACCTC. It is translated as CASSSPNYYEQYL.